The 6 T cell receptor beta chains in this list originate from one sample, sequenced in a study of tumor and adjacent non-tumor tissue in lung cancer. The library came from three nested PCR rounds adapted from ARM-PCR protocols. TCRdb recomputed calls from the multiplex PCR reads with MiXCR, one row per CDR3 protein. This sample has some 99,000 distinct CDR3 sequences, with 60% to 65% found just once. No cell sorting was done before RNA was extracted from the tissue. This non-tumor lung sample came from over 3 cm beyond the tumor edge. Sample: distant non-tumor lung tissue. These receptors were collected from a man in his sixties with non-small cell lung cancer.

A note on this clonotype: Compared with germline, one end of the junction differs, possibly owing to a read error. The CDR3 is CASSRGGLAKNTQYF. The CDR3 DNA reads as TGTGCCAGCAGTCGGGGCGGTCTCGCCAAAAACACTCAGTACTTT. This chain links TRBV6-5 with TRBJ2-4; D is tentatively TRBD1 or TRBD2 (5 bases each). CDR3 length equals 15 residues. CDR1 and CDR2 (germline): MNHEY, SVGAGI.

For this clonotype: One end of the junction fails to match germline, which may point to a read error. This chain uses TRBV4-2 with TRBJ2-4; 7 nucleotides agree with TRBD2. The V gene's germline CDR1 is LGHNA and CDR2 YNFKEQ. The CDR3 is 19 residues long. The DNA for the CDR3 is TGTGCCGGCAGCCAAGCTCAGGCTAGCGGATCGTTAGTCAAAAACATTCAGTACTTC. Residues: CAGSQAQASGSLVKNIQYF.

Points on this clonotype: Germline is not matched at one junction end, which may reflect a read error. This chain links TRBV6-1 with TRBJ2-3; 10 bases are shared with TRBD2. The length of the CDR3 is 15 residues. CDR1 is MNHNS and CDR2 is SASEGT in the germline V gene. The CDR3 bases are TGTGTCAGCAGTTTGTTGTCTAGCGGGAGCCATACGCGGTATTTT. Protein: CVSSLLSSGSHTRYF.

This clonotype has at least ten counts. The CDR3 spells CASSLLAGDADTQYF. The CDR3, as DNA: TGTGCCAGCAGCCTTCTAGCGGGAGACGCAGATACGCAGTATTTT. The chain links TRBV6-5 to TRBJ2-3; 10 bases are a match to TRBD2. Trimming took 6 bases from V and 4 from J; bases not matched to a gene: 7. Germline CDR1 and CDR2: MNHEY and SVGAGI. The CDR3 loop spans 15 amino acids.

At least ten counts were recorded for this clonotype. The rearrangement uses TRBV6-6 and TRBJ1-5; no clear D. The CDR3 runs to 13 residues. V lost 8 bases and J lost 3, with 11 bases in between. From germline, CDR1 is MNHNY and CDR2 SVGAGI (reference sequence). Here the CDR3 DNA reads TGTGCCAGCGGATTCTCGGACAATCAGCCCCAGCATTTT. It yields the protein CASGFSDNQPQHF.

This clonotype was picked up one time. Just one base apart from a much larger clone, this may be a read error. The J gene is TRBJ2-3, the V gene TRBV24-1; a possible D gene is TRBD2 (5 bases). This CDR3 has 15 amino acids. Germline CDR1 KGHDR, CDR2 SFDVKD. Trimming pared 3 bases from V and 0 bases from J, leaving 9 bases between. The CDR3 region is CATSDTGVSTDTQYF. For the CDR3, the DNA is TGTGCCACCAGTGATACCGGGGTGAGCACAGATACGCAGTATTTT.